Listed here is a single T cell receptor (beta chain). Its antigen is unidentified. CDR3 length: 15 amino acids. CDR1 is SGHTA, CDR2 FQGTGA, per germline. The V and J ends lost 5 bases and 7 bases, in that order; junction bases with no gene match: 13. The PCR used 60 Vbeta and 13 Jbeta primers. Measured with immunoSEQ multiplex PCR; TCRdb has only the in-frame clones, and not every one. Of a few hundred thousand clones in the sample, roughly 75% were seen once. The sample belongs to a study of cytomegalovirus exposure and HLA in healthy donors. Across the study: Earlier sequencing of some 180 million T cells yielded 100 million to 120 million unique TCR beta sequences. General study points: It was taken for granted in presence/absence analyses that sequencing depth across donors was roughly uniform. A later analysis reportedly found that, within productive TCRs, an Asian-associated ancestry cluster had fewer N-insertions than the mean observed across the approximately 700 donors.

The chain carries TRBV7-3 and TRBJ1-2; the match to TRBD1 covers 7 bases. Material for sequencing was PBMCs. The TCR comes from a woman in her twenties or thirties in good health and CMV-seronegative. CDR3 nucleotide sequence: TGTGCCAGCAGCCCCACGTCGACAGGGCGGCTTGGCTACACCTTC. Amino acid sequence: CASSPTSTGRLGYTF.